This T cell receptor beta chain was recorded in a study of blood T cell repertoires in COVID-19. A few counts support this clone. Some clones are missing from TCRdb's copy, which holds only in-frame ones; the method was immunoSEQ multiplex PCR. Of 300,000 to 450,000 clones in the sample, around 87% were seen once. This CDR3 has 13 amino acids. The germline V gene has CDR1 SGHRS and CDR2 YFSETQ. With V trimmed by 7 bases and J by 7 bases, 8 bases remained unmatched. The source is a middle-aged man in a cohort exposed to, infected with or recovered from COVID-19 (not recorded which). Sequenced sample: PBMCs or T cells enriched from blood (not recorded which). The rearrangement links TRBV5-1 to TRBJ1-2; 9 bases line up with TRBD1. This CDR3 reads CASGTGLSGGYTF. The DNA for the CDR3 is TGCGCCAGCGGGACAGGGCTCTCAGGTGGCTACACCTTC.